This TCR beta chain was identified during a study of T cells in Graves' hyperthyroidism and ophthalmopathy. The V gene's germline CDR1 is SGHTA and CDR2 FQGTGA. The CDR3 extends over 15 amino acids. After removal of 0 bases from V and 4 bases from J, the junction contained 5 bases not matched to a gene. The TCR beta CDR3 regions underwent amplification using RNA transcripts as the source. TCR CDR3 regions were first amplified by RT-PCR with HTBI primers. MiXCR, run by TCRdb on the multiplex PCR reads, gives a single entry per CDR3 protein. The sample consists of roughly 500,000 distinct CDR3 sequences, approximately 24% of them appearing once. The PBMCs were sourced from fresh peripheral blood (10 ml). This clonotype was recorded at least ten times.

Sequencing was carried out using blood. The source is a woman in her twenties or thirties with Graves' ophthalmopathy. V gene TRBV7-3 combines with J gene TRBJ1-1; 7 bases line up with TRBD1. The CDR3 nucleotides read TGTGCCAGCAGCTTAACGGGAGCAGGGGGCACTGAAGCTTTCTTT. Translating it yields CASSLTGAGGTEAFF.